This T cell receptor beta chain is drawn from a study of T cell responses to AZD1222 COVID-19 vaccine. The study's findings and limits: With dominance at 160-218 and 743-854, vaccine-associated CD4 TCRs spanned spike. Unmutated variant regions are reportedly the target of nearly half of TCRs that are spike-specific. The donors showed a predominance of white British ancestry and of females, with possible underestimation of clonal diversity. Repertoire sampling happened only post peak T cell response.

Assay used: immunoSEQ multiplex PCR; TCRdb lists only in-frame clones, some missing. The data show roughly 50,000 clones, 70% to 90% seen once. On this clone: Antigen: not known.

V lost 5 bases to trimming and J lost 5 bases, with 10 bases between them. This CDR3 spans 12 amino acids. The germline V gene encodes CDR1 MNHEY and CDR2 SVGAGI. The material sequenced was peripheral blood, taken on day 0 of AZD1222 vaccination. This chain uses TRBV6-5 with TRBJ2-7; D call uncertain. This clonotype originated in an adult in good health. The CDR3 sequence is CASSPDKHEQYF. The CDR3 nucleotides are TGTGCCAGCAGTCCTGACAAGCACGAGCAGTACTTC.